This T cell receptor (beta chain) was identified during a study of breast tumors, draining lymph nodes, adjacent tissues. Study-wide points: The data were judged consistent with most tumor T cells coming from lymph node and expanding in tumor. Luminal-like breast cancer showed significantly higher tumor–nontumor repertoire similarity than basal-like.

At least ten counts were recorded for this clonotype. The antigen is not known. TCRdb independently ran MiXCR on the multiplex PCR reads; one entry per CDR3 protein. The repertoire holds under 45,000 distinct CDR3 sequences, with approximately 37% as singletons. The specimen sequenced was breast tumor tissue. This receptor was identified in a female donor with breast cancer. Some clones in this sample may be carry-over from other donors' samples.

The CDR3 loop is CASSETGSSGNTIYF. The CDR3 DNA reads as TGTGCCAGCAGTGAGACAGGCAGCTCTGGAAACACCATATATTTT. The V gene is TRBV12-3 or TRBV12-4, the J gene TRBJ1-3; possibly TRBD1 for D (6 bases). Trimming shortened V by 5 bases and J by 0 bases, and 11 bases separated the two germline ends. The CDR3 totals 15 residues.